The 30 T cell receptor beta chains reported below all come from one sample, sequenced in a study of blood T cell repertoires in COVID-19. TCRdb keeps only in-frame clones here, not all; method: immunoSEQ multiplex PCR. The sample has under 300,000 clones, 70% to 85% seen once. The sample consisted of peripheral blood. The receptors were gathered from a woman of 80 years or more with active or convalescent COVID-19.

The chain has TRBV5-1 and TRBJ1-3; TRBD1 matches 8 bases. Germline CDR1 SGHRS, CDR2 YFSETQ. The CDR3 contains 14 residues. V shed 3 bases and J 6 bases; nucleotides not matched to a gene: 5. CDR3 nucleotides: TGCGCCAGCAGCTCACAGGGGGAGATAAACACCATATATTTT. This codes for CASSSQGEINTIYF. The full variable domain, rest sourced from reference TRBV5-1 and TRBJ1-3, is KAGVTQTPRYLIKTRGQQVTLSCSPISGHRSVSWYQQTPGQGLQFLFEYFSETQRNKGNFPGRFSGRQFSNSRSEMNVSTLELGDSALYLCASSSQGEINTIYFGEGSWLTVV.

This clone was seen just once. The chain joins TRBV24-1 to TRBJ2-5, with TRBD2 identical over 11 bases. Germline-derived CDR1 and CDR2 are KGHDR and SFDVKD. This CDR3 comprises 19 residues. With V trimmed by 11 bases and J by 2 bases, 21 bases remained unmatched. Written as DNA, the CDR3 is TGTGCCATTGAAAGGCCAGGTTCCGGGACTAGCGGAGTACAAGAGACCCAGTACTTC. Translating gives CAIERPGSGTSGVQETQYF.

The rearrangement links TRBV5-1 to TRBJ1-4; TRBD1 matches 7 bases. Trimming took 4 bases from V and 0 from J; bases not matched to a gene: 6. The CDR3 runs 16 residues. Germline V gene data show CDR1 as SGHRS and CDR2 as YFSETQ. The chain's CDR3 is CASSRQTGATNEKLFF. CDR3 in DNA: TGCGCCAGCAGCCGACAAACAGGGGCAACTAATGAAAAACTGTTTTTT.

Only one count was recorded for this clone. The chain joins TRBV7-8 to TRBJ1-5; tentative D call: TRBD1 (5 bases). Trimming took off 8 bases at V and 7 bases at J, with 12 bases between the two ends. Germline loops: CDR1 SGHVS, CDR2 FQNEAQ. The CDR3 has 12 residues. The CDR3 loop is CASGNRMQPQHF. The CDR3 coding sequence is TGTGCCAGCGGGAACAGGATGCAGCCCCAGCATTTT.

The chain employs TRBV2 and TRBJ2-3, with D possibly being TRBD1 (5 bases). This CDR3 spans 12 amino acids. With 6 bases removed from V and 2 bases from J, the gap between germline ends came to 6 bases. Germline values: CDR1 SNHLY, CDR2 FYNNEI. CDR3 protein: CASRDNTDTQYF. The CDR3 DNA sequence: TGTGCCAGCAGGGACAACACAGATACGCAGTATTTT.

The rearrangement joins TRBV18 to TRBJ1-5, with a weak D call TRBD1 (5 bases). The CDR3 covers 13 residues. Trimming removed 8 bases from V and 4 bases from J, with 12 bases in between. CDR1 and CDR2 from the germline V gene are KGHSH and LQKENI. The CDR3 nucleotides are TGTGCCAGCGCGGGGGACCGAAATCAGCCCCAGCATTTT. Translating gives CASAGDRNQPQHF.

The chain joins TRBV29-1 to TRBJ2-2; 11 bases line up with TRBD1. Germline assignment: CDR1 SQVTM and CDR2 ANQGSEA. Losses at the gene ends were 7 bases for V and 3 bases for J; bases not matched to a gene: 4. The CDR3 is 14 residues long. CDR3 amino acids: CSAGQGADTGELFF. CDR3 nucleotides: TGCAGCGCAGGACAGGGGGCAGACACCGGGGAGCTGTTTTTT.

Here the CDR3 DNA reads TGCGCCAGCAGTGAGTTCCAGGGCACTGAAGCTTTCTTT. Translated, it gives CASSEFQGTEAFF. J is TRBJ1-1 and V is TRBV10-2; a possible D gene is TRBD1 (5 bases). CDR1 and CDR2 from the germline V gene are WSHSY and SAAADI. Trimming cost V 1 base and J 4 bases, with 7 bases left between them. This CDR3 is built from 13 residues.

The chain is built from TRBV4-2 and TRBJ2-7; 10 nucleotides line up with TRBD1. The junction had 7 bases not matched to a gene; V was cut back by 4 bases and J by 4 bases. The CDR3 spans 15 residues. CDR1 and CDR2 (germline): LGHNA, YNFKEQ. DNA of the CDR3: TGTGCCAGCAGCCGAGCGGGACAGGGGACTTACGAGCAGTACTTC. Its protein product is CASSRAGQGTYEQYF.

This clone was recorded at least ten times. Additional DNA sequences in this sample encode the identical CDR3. CDR3 DNA: TGTGCCAGCACCCTCGGCTACAATGAGCAGTTCTTC. Protein: CASTLGYNEQFF. The rearrangement joins TRBV28 to TRBJ2-1; D is undetermined. V was pared by 7 bases and J by 3 bases, with 7 bases between. The germline CDR1 and CDR2 sequences are MDHEN and SYDVKM. This CDR3 spans 12 amino acids.

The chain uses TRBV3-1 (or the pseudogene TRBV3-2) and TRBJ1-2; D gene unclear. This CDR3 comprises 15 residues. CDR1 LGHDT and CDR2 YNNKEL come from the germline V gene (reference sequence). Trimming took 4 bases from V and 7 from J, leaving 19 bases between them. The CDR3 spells CASSPESKLAAGYTF. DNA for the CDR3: TGTGCCAGCAGCCCCGAATCTAAGCTCGCGGCTGGCTACACCTTC.

This chain's CDR3 is CATRYATNEKLFF. The CDR3 DNA sequence: TGTGCCACCCGGTATGCAACTAATGAAAAACTGTTTTTT. This chain uses TRBV28 with TRBJ1-4; D is unclear. This CDR3 comprises 13 residues. The germline gives CDR1 MDHEN, CDR2 SYDVKM. Trimming pared 10 bases from V and 0 bases from J, leaving 9 bases between.

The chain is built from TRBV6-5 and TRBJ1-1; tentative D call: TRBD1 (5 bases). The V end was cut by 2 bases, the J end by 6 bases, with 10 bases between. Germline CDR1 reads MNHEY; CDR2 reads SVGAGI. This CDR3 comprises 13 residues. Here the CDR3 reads CASSYLGGSEAFF. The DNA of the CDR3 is TGTGCCAGCAGTTACCTCGGGGGGTCTGAAGCTTTCTTT.

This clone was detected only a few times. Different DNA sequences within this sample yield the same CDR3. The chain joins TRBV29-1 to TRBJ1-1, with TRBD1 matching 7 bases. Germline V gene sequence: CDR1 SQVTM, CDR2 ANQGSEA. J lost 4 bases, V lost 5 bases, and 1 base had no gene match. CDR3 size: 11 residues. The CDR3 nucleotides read TGCAGCGTTTCAGGGGGCACTGAAGCTTTCTTT. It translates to CSVSGGTEAFF. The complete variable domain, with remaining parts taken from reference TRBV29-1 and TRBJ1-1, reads SAVISQKPSRDICQRGTSLTIQCQVDSQVTMMFWYRQQPGQSLTLIATANQGSEATYESGFVIDKFPISRPNLTFSTLTVSNMSPEDSSIYLCSVSGGTEAFFGQGTRLTVV.

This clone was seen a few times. CDR3 sequence (DNA): TGTGCCACCAGTGACCTTGACAGGCCACTAGCCAAAAACATTCAGTACTTC. Protein sequence: CATSDLDRPLAKNIQYF. V usage is TRBV24-1 and J usage is TRBJ2-4; weak D call: TRBD1 (6 bases). Germline values: CDR1 KGHDR, CDR2 SFDVKD. The CDR3 loop spans 17 amino acids. The V end was cut by 4 bases, the J end by 0 bases, with 15 bases between.

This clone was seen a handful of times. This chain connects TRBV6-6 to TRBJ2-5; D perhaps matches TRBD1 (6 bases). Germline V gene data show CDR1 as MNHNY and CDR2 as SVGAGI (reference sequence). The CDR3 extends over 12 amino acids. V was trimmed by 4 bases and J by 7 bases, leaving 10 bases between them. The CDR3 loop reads CASSSSGATQYF. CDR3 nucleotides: TGTGCCAGCAGTTCTTCAGGGGCGACCCAGTACTTC.

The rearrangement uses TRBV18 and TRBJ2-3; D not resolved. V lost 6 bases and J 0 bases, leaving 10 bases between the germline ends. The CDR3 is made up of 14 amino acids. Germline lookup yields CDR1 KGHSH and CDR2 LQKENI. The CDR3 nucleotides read TGTGCCAGCTCGCGTCGTGGTAGCACAGATACGCAGTATTTT. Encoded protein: CASSRRGSTDTQYF.

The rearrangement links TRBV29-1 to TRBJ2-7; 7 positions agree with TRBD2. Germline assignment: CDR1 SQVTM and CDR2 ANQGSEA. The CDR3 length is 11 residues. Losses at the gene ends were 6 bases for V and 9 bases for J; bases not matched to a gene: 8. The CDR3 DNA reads TGCAGCGTGGAGACTAGCACCGGGCAGTACTTC. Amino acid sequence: CSVETSTGQYF.

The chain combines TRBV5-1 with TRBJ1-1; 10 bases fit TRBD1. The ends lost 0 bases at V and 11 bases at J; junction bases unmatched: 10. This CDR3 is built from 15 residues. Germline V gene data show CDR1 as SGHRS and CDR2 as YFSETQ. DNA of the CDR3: TGCGCCAGCAGCTTGGAAGTAGGACAGGGGGTCAGGGCTTTCTTT. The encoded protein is CASSLEVGQGVRAFF.

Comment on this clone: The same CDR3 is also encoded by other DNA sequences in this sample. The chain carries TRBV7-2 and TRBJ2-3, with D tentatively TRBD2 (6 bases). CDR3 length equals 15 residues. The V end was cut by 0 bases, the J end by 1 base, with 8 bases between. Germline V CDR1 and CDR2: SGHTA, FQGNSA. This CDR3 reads CASSLAGGRTDTQYF. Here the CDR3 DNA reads TGTGCCAGCAGCTTAGCTGGAGGGCGCACAGATACGCAGTATTTT.

CDR3 DNA: TGTGCCAGCACTCCGGAAAGGACAGGGTCCACTGAAGCTTTCTTT. Its translation: CASTPERTGSTEAFF. V usage is TRBV2 and J usage is TRBJ1-1; 8 bases are a match to TRBD1. CDR3 size: 15 residues. CDR1 SNHLY and CDR2 FYNNEI come from the germline V gene. Unmatched junction bases numbered 11, after V lost 7 bases and J lost 4 bases.

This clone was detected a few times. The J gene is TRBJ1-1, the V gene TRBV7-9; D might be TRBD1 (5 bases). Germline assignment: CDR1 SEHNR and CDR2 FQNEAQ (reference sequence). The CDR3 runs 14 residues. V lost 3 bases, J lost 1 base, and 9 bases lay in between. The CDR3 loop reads CASSFLTANTEAFF. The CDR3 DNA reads TGTGCCAGCAGCTTTCTGACAGCGAACACTGAAGCTTTCTTT.

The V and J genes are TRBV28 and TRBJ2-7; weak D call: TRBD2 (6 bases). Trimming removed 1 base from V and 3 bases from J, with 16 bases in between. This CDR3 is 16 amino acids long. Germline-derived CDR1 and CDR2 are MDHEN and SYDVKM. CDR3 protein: CASSLSIRDWHYEQYF. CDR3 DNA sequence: TGTGCCAGCAGTTTATCAATTCGGGACTGGCACTACGAGCAGTACTTC.

The CDR3 is CASSPSSGANVLTF. The CDR3 DNA reads as TGTGCCAGCTCACCCAGCTCTGGGGCCAACGTCCTGACTTTC. The chain employs TRBV18 and TRBJ2-6; D gene unclear. The germline V gene has CDR1 KGHSH and CDR2 LQKENI. This CDR3 comprises 14 residues. V lost 3 bases and J lost 0, with 3 bases in between.

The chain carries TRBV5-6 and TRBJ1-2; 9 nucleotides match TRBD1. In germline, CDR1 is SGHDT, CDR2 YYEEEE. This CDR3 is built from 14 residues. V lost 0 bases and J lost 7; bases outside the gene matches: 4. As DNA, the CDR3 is TGTGCCAGCAGCTTGGTAACAGGGGGCCTTGGCTACACCTTC. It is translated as CASSLVTGGLGYTF.

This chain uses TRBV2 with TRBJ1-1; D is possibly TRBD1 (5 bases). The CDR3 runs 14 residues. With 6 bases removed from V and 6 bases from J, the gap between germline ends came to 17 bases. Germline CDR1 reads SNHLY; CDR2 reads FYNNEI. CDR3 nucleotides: TGTGCCAGCAGGATAAACGGTAAAGGGGCTGAAGCTTTCTTT. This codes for CASRINGKGAEAFF.

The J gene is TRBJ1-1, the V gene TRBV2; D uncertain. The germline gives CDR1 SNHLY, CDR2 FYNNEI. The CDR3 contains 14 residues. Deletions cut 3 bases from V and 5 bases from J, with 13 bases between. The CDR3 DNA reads TGTGCCAGCAGTGATCGGGTCTCGAGGACTGAAGCTTTCTTT. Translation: CASSDRVSRTEAFF.

The chain's CDR3 is CASSLSRTPGANVLTF. The CDR3 nucleotides read TGTGCCAGCAGTTTATCCAGGACACCTGGGGCCAACGTCCTGACTTTC. This chain connects TRBV27 to TRBJ2-6, with D perhaps matching TRBD1 (5 bases). V lost 0 bases and J lost 2, with 8 bases in between. The CDR3 has 16 residues. Germline CDR1 MNHEY, CDR2 SMNVEV (reference sequence).

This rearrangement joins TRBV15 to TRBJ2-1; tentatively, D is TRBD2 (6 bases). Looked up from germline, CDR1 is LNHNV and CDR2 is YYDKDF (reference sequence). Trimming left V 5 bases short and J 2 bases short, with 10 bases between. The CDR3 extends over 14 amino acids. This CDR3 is CATSPGSPYNEQFF. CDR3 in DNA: TGTGCCACCAGCCCCGGGAGCCCCTACAATGAGCAGTTCTTC.

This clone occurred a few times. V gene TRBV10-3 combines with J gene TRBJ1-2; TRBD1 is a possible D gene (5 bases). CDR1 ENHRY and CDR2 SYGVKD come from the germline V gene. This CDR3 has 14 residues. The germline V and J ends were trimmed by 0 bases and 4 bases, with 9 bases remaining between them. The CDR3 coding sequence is TGTGCCATCAGTGAGTCGGGGGGTGTCTATGGCTACACCTTC. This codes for CAISESGGVYGYTF.